Each of the 13 T cell receptor beta chains below was sequenced from the same sample in a study of T cell responses to AZD1222 COVID-19 vaccine. Data came from immunoSEQ multiplex PCR; TCRdb stores just in-frame clones and leaves some out. This sample yields 150,000 to 200,000 clones, of which about 95% are seen a single time; about 0.6% belongs to the top ten. The material was peripheral blood, obtained on day 0 of AZD1222 vaccination. All receptors derive from an adult in good health.

This clone was detected only once. The rearrangement links TRBV24-1 to TRBJ2-2; D possibly corresponds to TRBD2 (5 bases). Germline V CDR1 and CDR2: KGHDR, SFDVKD. CDR3 length: 16 residues. V was clipped by 5 bases and J by 3 bases, with 15 bases between them. The chain's CDR3 is CATSGSGLGDTGELFF. The CDR3 bases are TGTGCCACCAGTGGCTCGGGGTTAGGTGACACCGGGGAGCTGTTTTTT.

The gene calls are TRBV4-1 and TRBJ2-5, with 8 bases matching TRBD1. There are 17 residues in the CDR3. With 1 base clipped from V and 3 bases from J, the junction kept 10 bases outside the gene matches. Germline CDR1 MGHRA, CDR2 YSYEKL. CDR3 sequence (DNA): TGCGCCAGCAGCCAAGCCCTGATGGTGACAGGGGAAGAGACCCAGTACTTC. It is translated as CASSQALMVTGEETQYF.

This clone is a singleton in its sample. CDR3 protein: CASSVSSGDYEQYF. In nucleotides, the CDR3 is TGTGCCAGCAGCGTATCCAGCGGAGACTACGAGCAGTACTTC. The J gene is TRBJ2-7, the V gene TRBV9; D possibly corresponds to TRBD2 (5 bases). The germline V and J ends were trimmed by 1 base and 3 bases, with 11 bases remaining between them. Germline V gene lookup returns CDR1 SGDLS and CDR2 YYNGEE. This CDR3 spans 14 amino acids.

This clone was recorded a few times. The chain has TRBV10-1 and TRBJ1-1, with D maybe TRBD1 (6 bases). This CDR3 is built from 16 residues. CDR1 and CDR2 (germline): WNHNN, SYGVQD (reference sequence). The V end lost 0 bases, the J end lost 9 bases, and 20 bases lay between the germline ends. This CDR3 reads CASSESPSGNRAKAFF. For the CDR3, the DNA is TGCGCCAGCAGTGAGTCGCCCTCAGGAAACAGGGCCAAAGCTTTCTTT.

This sequence joins TRBV3-1 (or the pseudogene TRBV3-2) and TRBJ2-7; 12 nucleotides align to TRBD2. The V gene end was trimmed by 5 bases and the J gene end by 6 bases; junction bases not matched to a gene: 2. Germline CDR1 is LGHDT and CDR2 is YNNKEL (reference sequence). This CDR3 spans 13 amino acids. DNA of the CDR3: TGTGCCAGCAGCAGGACTAGCGGGACCGAGCAGTACTTC. Translation: CASSRTSGTEQYF.

The chain is built from TRBV2 and TRBJ1-1; 7 bases agree with TRBD1. Germline loops: CDR1 SNHLY, CDR2 FYNNEI. J gave up 0 bases and V 4 bases, and 2 bases lay outside the gene matches. The CDR3 has 14 amino acids. The CDR3 here is CASSAGGMNTEAFF. The CDR3 DNA is TGTGCCAGCAGTGCAGGGGGGATGAACACTGAAGCTTTCTTT.

The chain has TRBV12-3 or TRBV12-4 and TRBJ1-2, with 8 bases aligning to TRBD1. The CDR3 sequence is 13 residues long. Unmatched junction bases numbered 7, after V lost 6 bases and J lost 7 bases. CDR3 sequence: CASSWRDRRGYTF. The CDR3 coding sequence is TGTGCCAGCAGCTGGCGGGACAGGCGTGGCTACACCTTC.

This rearrangement joins TRBV6-5 to TRBJ2-7; tentative D call: TRBD1 (6 bases). V shed 6 bases and J shed 7 bases, with 16 bases lying between them. Germline V gene lookup returns CDR1 MNHEY and CDR2 SVGAGI. The CDR3 loop spans 13 amino acids. The DNA for the CDR3 is TGTGCCAGCAGGCAATACAGGGTGGGAGAGCAGTACTTC. Translation: CASRQYRVGEQYF.

The gene calls are TRBV2 and TRBJ1-5; weak D call: TRBD1 (6 bases). The CDR3 spans 15 residues. The germline gives CDR1 SNHLY, CDR2 FYNNEI. V lost 8 bases to trimming and J lost 6 bases, with 20 bases between them. CDR3: CASRAQETGTQPQHF. DNA for the CDR3: TGTGCCAGCCGTGCCCAGGAGACAGGTACTCAGCCCCAGCATTTT.

The chain joins TRBV9 to TRBJ1-6; D remains unclear. The CDR3 extends over 16 amino acids. Germline V lookup: CDR1 SGDLS, CDR2 YYNGEE. Trimming left V 5 bases short and J 8 bases short, with 20 bases between. CDR3 in DNA: TGTGCCAGCAGTCTCACTTTATCTCCTTGGGATTCACCCCTCCACTTT. It is translated as CASSLTLSPWDSPLHF.

V is TRBV24-1 and J is TRBJ2-7, with TRBD1 matching 11 bases. The CDR3 runs to 15 residues. The trim removed 2 bases at V and 4 bases at J, leaving 3 bases unmatched. Germline assignment: CDR1 KGHDR and CDR2 SFDVKD. DNA for the CDR3: TGTGCCACCAGTGATTCCGGGACAGGGGGATACGAGCAGTACTTC. It is translated as CATSDSGTGGYEQYF.

This sequence joins TRBV15 and TRBJ1-3; D unclear. CDR1 is LNHNV, CDR2 YYDKDF, per germline (reference sequence). The CDR3 runs 15 residues. Trimming removed 1 base from V and 0 bases from J, with 7 bases in between. DNA for the CDR3: TGTGCCACCAGCAGAGGAGTTGTCTCTGGAAACACCATATATTTT. It specifies CATSRGVVSGNTIYF.

With regard to this clone: The same CDR3 can be traced to other DNA sequences in this sample. This chain uses TRBV3-1 (or the pseudogene TRBV3-2) with TRBJ1-2; perhaps TRBD1 as D (5 bases). Trimming removed 1 base at V and 7 bases at J, with 7 bases between. CDR3 length: 12 amino acids. In germline, CDR1 is LGHDT, CDR2 YNNKEL (reference sequence). CDR3 bases: TGTGCCAGCAGCCAAGGGAGGGGTGGCTACACCTTC. Its protein is CASSQGRGGYTF.